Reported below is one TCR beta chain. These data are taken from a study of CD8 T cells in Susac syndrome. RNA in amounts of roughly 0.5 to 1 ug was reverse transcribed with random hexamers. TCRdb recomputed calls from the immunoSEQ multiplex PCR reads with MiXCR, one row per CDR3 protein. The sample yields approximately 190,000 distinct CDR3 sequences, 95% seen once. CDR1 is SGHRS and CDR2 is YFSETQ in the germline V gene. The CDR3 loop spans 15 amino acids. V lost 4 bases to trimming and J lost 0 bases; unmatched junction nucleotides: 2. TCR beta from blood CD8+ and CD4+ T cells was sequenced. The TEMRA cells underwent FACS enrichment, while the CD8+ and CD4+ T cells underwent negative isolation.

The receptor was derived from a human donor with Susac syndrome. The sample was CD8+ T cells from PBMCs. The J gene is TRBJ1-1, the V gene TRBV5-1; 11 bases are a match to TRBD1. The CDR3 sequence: CASSKGQGVNTEAFF. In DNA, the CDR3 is TGCGCCAGCAGCAAGGGACAGGGGGTGAACACTGAAGCTTTCTTT. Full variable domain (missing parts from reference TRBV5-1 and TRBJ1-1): KAGVTQTPRYLIKTRGQQVTLSCSPISGHRSVSWYQQTPGQGLQFLFEYFSETQRNKGNFPGRFSGRQFSNSRSEMNVSTLELGDSALYLCASSKGQGVNTEAFFGQGTRLTVV.